This record looks at one TCR beta chain sequence and its context. Its antigen remains unidentified. V was cut back by 1 base and J by 1 base, leaving a gap of 19 bases between them. Including the terminal cysteine and phenylalanine, the CDR3 comprises 19 residues. The read is trimmed to its CDR3 DNA, 57 bases read in frame from base 1. The germline V gene specifies MGHRA as CDR1 and YSYEKL as CDR2. This specimen comes from a study of cytomegalovirus exposure and HLA in healthy donors (dated by TCRdb to about 2017). Context from the whole study: An earlier analysis of approximately 640 of the donors reported roughly 300 Gb of sequence data and 117 million unique TCR beta sequences from 150 million to 200 million T cells. Rather than using new phenotypic data, the later analysis identified candidate immune exposures from TCR beta sequences and from how often those sequences occurred across donors. In an earlier analysis of a few hundred of the donors, high-throughput TCR beta sequencing was used to judge whether each TCR beta V gene segment behaved as functional or pseudogenic. A separate validation cohort of roughly 130 different subjects was used in addition to the approximately 700-subject first cohort. HLA typing included class I and class II loci at four-digit resolution. The number of typed donors differed by locus: 629-630 for A, B, C, DRB1 and DQB1; 500 to 550 for DQA1; over 600 for DPA1; and some 430 for DPB1. The study combined high-throughput TCR immunosequencing, statistical association of individual TCRs with disease status, and machine learning to predict cytomegalovirus infection status. All discovery cohort repertoires had been generated on a single sequencing platform. The study used immunosequencing to profile the T cell repertoires of under 700 subjects and linked those repertoires to cytomegalovirus serostatus. About 300 gigabases of sequencing data and approximately 85 million unique TCR sequences were included in an early release covering roughly 600 HLA-typed donors. A later analysis re-analyzed previously published TCR beta repertoires from 500 to 700 donors and added high-resolution HLA genotyping to study TCR occurrence patterns. Donor age, sex, ethnicity and CMV serostatus were compiled together with the repertoire data. The study aimed to test whether signatures of past pathogen exposure could be identified by cataloging public T cell receptors. A later genetic analysis used genome-wide SNP genotypes for about 65% of the roughly 670 donors, treating that subset as a discovery cohort. A handful of DR-DQ haplotypes were treated as single units for association and clustering because of strong linkage in the cohort. Among the approximately 420 genotyped donors, roughly 80% belonged to the genetic ancestry cluster associated with self-reported Caucasian donors. Among some 400 genotyped donors of the cohort, an average of about 220,000 unique TCR beta nucleotide sequences was sequenced per donor, of which approximately 19% were non-productive.

The cohort was made up of 500 to 800 healthy bone marrow donors. At the time of sampling, all cohort members were nominally healthy, though unrecorded immune exposures were likely present. The donor tested CMV seropositive, placing the donor among the roughly 270 seropositive members of the cohort. Each donor provided a peripheral blood sample, and peripheral blood mononuclear cells were used for TCR beta sequencing. Genomic DNA was extracted from the blood cell samples with the Qiagen DNeasy Blood Extraction Kit. Libraries were prepared through the immunoSEQ multiplex PCR assay. For the multiplex PCR, a mixture combining 60 forward primers for TCR Vbeta segments and 13 reverse primers for TCR Jbeta segments was used. The CDR3 region of rearranged TCR beta genes was amplified from genomic DNA with a multiplex PCR assay. The amplified TCR beta libraries were sequenced on the Illumina HiSeq System as 87-base-pair reads. For the original study's pipeline: A later analysis counted some 80 million unique TCR beta chains across the approximately 700 repertoires, and around 12 million of these chains were shared by at least two donors. Raw reads were error-corrected and collapsed into unique sequences with a nearest-neighbor algorithm that merged closely related sequences to remove PCR and sequencing errors. V, D and J gene segments were assigned by aligning CDR3 sequences to IMGT reference sequences. For a sequence to be retained, a match of at least six nucleotides to both a V gene segment and a J gene segment was required. Rearrangements were classified as productive when the CDR3 lacked stop codons and remained in frame with V and J, and all other rearrangements were classified as non-productive. Following IMGT convention, CDR3 was defined as the stretch from the second conserved V-encoded cysteine up to the conserved J-encoded phenylalanine. The earlier analysis of about 640 of the donors excluded any sequence lacking an unambiguous match to a single V gene segment. An earlier analysis of a few hundred of the donors called V segments functional above 56.7% productive rearrangements and segregating when the between-donor standard deviation exceeded 5%. To diagnose cytomegalovirus status from the catalog of TCR beta chain sequences, a statistical classification framework was built. In a later analysis, TCR nucleotide sequences were compared against IMGT/GENE-DB human TR gene sequences so that V and J genes could be assigned. A later analysis assigned CDR3 sequences and most-parsimonious VDJ recombination scenarios with the TCRdist pipeline. In a later analysis, every TCR beta chain was defined by the combination of its CDR3 amino acid sequence and its V-gene family, and reads without a unique V-gene family were dropped. A later analysis removed several hundred highly shared, low-generation-probability nucleotide sequences to deal with suspected cross-contamination and a sequencing artifact. For each public chain, a later analysis derived a clonal expansion index from normalized ranks of inferred template counts within each repertoire. A later analysis computed generation probabilities with a VDJ recombination model fitted to out-of-frame rearrangements, and checked the results against IGoR. Hypergeometric tests were used in a later analysis to score TCR-TCR, TCR-HLA and TCR-CMV co-occurrence, with a repertoire-size bias correction applied to the TCR pairs. False discovery rates were estimated in a later analysis by permuting HLA or CMV assignments 20 times. In a later analysis, co-occurring TCRs were grouped using DBSCAN, and TCRdist sequence similarity was added for clustering within HLA-allele-positive subsets. Repertoires with fewer than 30,000 or more than 120,000 public chains were left out of co-occurrence clustering, as were four to six repertoires with anomalous nucleotide sharing. TCRdb carries this immuneACCESS record with in-frame sequences only. Its versions omit some clonotypes, under half of them owing to an unresolved V gene in the studies checked, with the rest unexplained. V and J calls and clone size are as listed in that table; D and trimming were resolved from the DNA. The table of this sample itemizes around 190,000 clones. Of the sample, approximately 0.98% is held by the ten largest clones.

The research as a whole found: Immune exposure information for the cohort was limited to CMV serostatus. In this cohort, only TCR beta chains were sequenced, and detectable features were limited by the absence of alpha or paired-chain data. A further reported finding was that TCR beta sequences accurately predicted the HLA-A and HLA-B alleles for most subjects in the first cohort. The 87-base-pair reads could not distinguish some IMGT-functional V segments, including TRBV6-2 and TRBV6-3, so those segments were excluded. The presence/absence analyses assumed that sequencing depth was roughly uniform across donors, and that assumption may not be true. A later genetic analysis reported fewer N-insertions in productive TCRs among donors in an Asian-associated ancestry cluster than the roughly 690-donor mean. In an earlier analysis of approximately 600 of the donors, most TCR beta V segments were observed in productive rearrangements about 87% or about 30% of the time, broadly matching IMGT annotations. A later analysis found that TCR association rates varied across HLA loci, with DRB1 alleles showing the most associated TCRs and HLA-C alleles the fewest. The authors suggested that the approach could potentially be generalized to other disease states and immunological phenotypes. Linkage disequilibrium might explain the correlated functional status among segregating V segments, but an unknown experimental factor could not be excluded. Across donors, most TCR sequences were observed very rarely, whereas some public TCRs were present in many individuals. According to a later analysis, most CMV-associated TCR beta chains appeared to be HLA-restricted, and the HLA associations seemed to be driven largely by CMV exposure. A later analysis reported that several top co-occurrence clusters appeared linked to parvovirus B19, influenza, CMV and Epstein-Barr virus. In a later analysis, HLA-associated TCR beta chains showed more clonal expansion and lower generation probabilities than non-associated chains that were equally common. A group of highly shared sequence variants was considered likely to be a technical artifact of the sequencing pipeline. The study gave a list of about 150 TCR beta chains associated with cytomegalovirus. Because HLA typing was unavailable for some donors at each locus, only the typed subset was used in association tests. Assigning TCR associations to individual alleles was difficult when HLA alleles, especially DR and DQ, strongly co-occurred. At a false discovery rate of 0.05, a later analysis linked 15,000 to 20,000 TCR beta sequences to specific HLA alleles. The earlier analysis of around 600 of the donors excluded roughly 16 rarely observed V segments, including chromosome 9 orphons, because counts were too low. In a later genetic analysis, a missense DCLRE1C variant was associated with V-gene and J-gene trimming of TCR beta chains, and the association was replicated in an independent cohort. The classifier was reported to diagnose cytomegalovirus status with high specificity and sensitivity in both the original cohort and the validation cohort. A few of the identified cytomegalovirus-associated TCR beta chains were confirmed in vitro to be specific for cytomegalovirus antigens.

The sequence derives from a woman under 40 in good health and CMV-seropositive. The rearrangement joined TRBV4-1 to TRBJ1-4; there is no confident call for the D gene. The sample comprised PBMCs. The nucleotide sequence reads TGCGCCAGCAGCCAAGTTCACCTCCCGAGAACTCAAACTAATGAAAAACTGTTTTTT. Its protein is CASSQVHLPRTQTNEKLFF.